These T cell receptor beta chains were read from a single sample in a study of T cells in Graves' hyperthyroidism and ophthalmopathy. Using its own MiXCR run on the multiplex PCR reads, TCRdb lists one record per CDR3 protein. The repertoire includes about 250,000 distinct CDR3 sequences, approximately 23% of them detected once, and about a third sits in the top ten. The sequencing input was blood. These receptors were taken from a woman between 35 and 50 years old with Graves' ophthalmopathy. Both conserved end residues are part of each CDR3. A D gene is named only where the DNA matches it firmly. A clone size is listed for some rows: how often the clone was seen (once, few, many), or a class if it is expanded.

D: TRBD2
J: TRBJ2-7
size: many
V: TRBV7-2
length: 13
DNA: TGTGCCAGCAGCCCGGGACCGACTAGCGGAAAGTACTTC
CDR3: CASSPGPTSGKYF

D: .
J: TRBJ2-5
size: few
V: TRBV27
length: 16
DNA: TGTGCCAGCAGTTCGGGTAGCGGTTTATCAGGAGAGACCCAGTACTTC
CDR3: CASSSGSGLSGETQYF

D: .
J: TRBJ2-7
size: many
V: TRBV6-1
length: 13
DNA: TGTGCCAGCAGTGAACGGGACACCTACGAGCAGTACTTC
CDR3: CASSERDTYEQYF

D: TRBD2
J: TRBJ2-3
size: many
V: TRBV11-2
length: 15
DNA: TGTGCCAGCAGCTTAAAAGCGGGAGGGCCAGATACGCAGTATTTT
CDR3: CASSLKAGGPDTQYF

D: TRBD1
J: TRBJ1-1
size: many
V: TRBV6-4
length: 15
DNA: TGTGCCAGCAGTGACTCGAAAGGGGGCGGGACTGAAGCTTTCTTT
CDR3: CASSDSKGGGTEAFF

D: TRBD1
J: TRBJ1-5
size: many
V: TRBV28
length: 16
DNA: TGTGCCAGCAGTTTAATCGTGCGGGGGACAGGGCGGGTTCAGCATTTT
CDR3: CASSLIVRGTGRVQHF

D: TRBD1
J: TRBJ2-7
size: .
V: TRBV20-1
length: 13
DNA: TGCAGTGCTATTACAGGGGATTCCTACGAGCAGTACTTC
CDR3: CSAITGDSYEQYF

D: TRBD2
J: TRBJ2-1
size: many
V: TRBV5-1
length: 16
DNA: TGCGCCAGCAGCCCTACAGAGCGGGAGGGCCGAAATGAGCAGTTCTTC
CDR3: CASSPTEREGRNEQFF

D: TRBD1
J: TRBJ2-6
size: few
V: TRBV9
length: 20
DNA: TGTGCCAGCAGCGTAGGAGTCGAGGCAGGGGGCACCTCTGGGGCCAACGTCCTGACTTTC
CDR3: CASSVGVEAGGTSGANVLTF

D: TRBD1
J: TRBJ1-1
size: many
V: TRBV28
length: 13
DNA: TGTGCCAGCAGTTTGGACAGGATTCCTGAAGCTTTCTTT
CDR3: CASSLDRIPEAFF

D: TRBD1
J: TRBJ1-1
size: few
V: TRBV12-3/TRBV12-4
length: 14
DNA: TGTGCCAGCAGTAGGTGGGACAGGATCACTGAAGCTTTCTTT
CDR3: CASSRWDRITEAFF

D: TRBD1
J: TRBJ1-2
size: .
V: TRBV2
length: 15
DNA: TGTGCCACTCAACTAGCTGGAACAGGGGTTGAAGGCTACACCTTC
CDR3: CATQLAGTGVEGYTF

D: TRBD2
J: TRBJ2-7
size: .
V: TRBV28
length: 17
DNA: TGTGCCAGCAGTCGACCGTTGCTAGCGGTAAGCTCCTACGAGCAGTACTTC
CDR3: CASSRPLLAVSSYEQYF

D: .
J: TRBJ1-3
size: many
V: TRBV6-5
length: 12
DNA: TGTGCCAGCGGCTCCTCTGGAAACACCATATATTTT
CDR3: CASGSSGNTIYF

D: TRBD1
J: TRBJ1-3
size: .
V: TRBV6-1
length: 17
DNA: TGTGCCAGCAGACCCACTGGCCAGGGGGCGAGCGGAAACACCATATATTTT
CDR3: CASRPTGQGASGNTIYF

D: TRBD1
J: TRBJ2-2
size: .
V: TRBV6-1
length: 16
DNA: TGTGCCAGCAGAGCGGACAGGGGCCCAAACACCGGGGAGCTGTTTTTT
CDR3: CASRADRGPNTGELFF

D: .
J: TRBJ2-2
size: many
V: TRBV20-1
length: 14
DNA: TGCAGTGCCTTCCCATGGGCGAACACCGGGGAGCTGTTTTTT
CDR3: CSAFPWANTGELFF

D: .
J: TRBJ2-3
size: many
V: TRBV20-1
length: 15
DNA: TGCAGTGCTACTAAACTAGGGAGAAGCACAGATACGCAGTATTTT
CDR3: CSATKLGRSTDTQYF